This TCR beta chain originates from a study of blood T cells in healthy people across ages. The second PCR ran about 6 to 12 cycles with a sample-barcoded 5' primer and J-beta primers. From the 5' RACE reads, TCRdb called clonotypes with MiXCR, one entry per CDR3 protein. The table lists some 920,000 distinct CDR3 sequences, roughly 51% of them singletons. Only a few counts were recorded for this clonotype. Samples each had at least 5 micrograms of total RNA extracted. Trimming removed 4 bases from V and 7 bases from J, with 14 bases in between. Germline V gene lookup returns CDR1 MNHEY and CDR2 SVGEGT. The CDR3 totals 15 residues.

Sequencing used blood. The sequence was collected from a woman aged 55 to 70 in good health. V usage is TRBV6-2 or TRBV6-3 and J usage is TRBJ1-6; the D gene is possibly TRBD1 (6 bases). The CDR3 nucleotides are TGTGCCAGCAGTTCCTGGACAGCAATAAATTCACCCCTCCACTTT. It is translated as CASSSWTAINSPLHF.